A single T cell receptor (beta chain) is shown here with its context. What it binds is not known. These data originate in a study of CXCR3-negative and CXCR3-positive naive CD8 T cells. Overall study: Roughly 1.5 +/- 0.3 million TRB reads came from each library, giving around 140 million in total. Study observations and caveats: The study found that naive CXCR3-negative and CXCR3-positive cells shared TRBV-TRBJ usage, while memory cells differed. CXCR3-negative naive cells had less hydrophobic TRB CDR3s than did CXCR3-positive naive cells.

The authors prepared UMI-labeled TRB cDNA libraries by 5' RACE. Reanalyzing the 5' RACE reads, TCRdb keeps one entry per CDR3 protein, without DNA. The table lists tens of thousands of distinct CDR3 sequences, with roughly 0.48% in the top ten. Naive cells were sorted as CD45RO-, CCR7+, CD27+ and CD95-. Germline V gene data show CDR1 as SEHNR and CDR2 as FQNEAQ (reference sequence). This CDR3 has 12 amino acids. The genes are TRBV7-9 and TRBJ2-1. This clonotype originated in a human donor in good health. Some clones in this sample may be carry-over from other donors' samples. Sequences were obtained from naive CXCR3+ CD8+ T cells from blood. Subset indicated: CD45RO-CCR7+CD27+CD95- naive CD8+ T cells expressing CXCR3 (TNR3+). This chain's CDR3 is CASSSRSDEQFF.